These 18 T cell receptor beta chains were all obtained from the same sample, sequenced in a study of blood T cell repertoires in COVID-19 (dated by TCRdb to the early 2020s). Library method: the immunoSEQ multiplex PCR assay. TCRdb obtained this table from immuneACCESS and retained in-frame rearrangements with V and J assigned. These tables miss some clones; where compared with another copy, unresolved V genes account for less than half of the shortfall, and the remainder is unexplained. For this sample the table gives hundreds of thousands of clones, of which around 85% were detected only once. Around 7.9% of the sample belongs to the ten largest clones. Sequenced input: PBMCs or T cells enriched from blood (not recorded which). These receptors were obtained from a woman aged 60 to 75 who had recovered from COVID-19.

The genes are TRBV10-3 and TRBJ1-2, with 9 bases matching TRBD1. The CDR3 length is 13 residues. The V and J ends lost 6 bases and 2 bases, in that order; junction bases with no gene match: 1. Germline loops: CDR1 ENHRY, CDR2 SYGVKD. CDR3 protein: CAIRGQGNYGYTF. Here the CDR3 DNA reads TGTGCCATCAGGGGACAGGGAAACTATGGCTACACCTTC.

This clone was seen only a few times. CDR3 amino acids: CASSESGGGTNEKLFF. CDR3 DNA: TGCGCCAGCAGTGAGTCTGGGGGGGGAACTAATGAAAAACTGTTTTTT. The gene calls are TRBV10-2 and TRBJ1-4, with D perhaps TRBD1 (5 bases). Deletions cut 0 bases from V and 1 base from J, with 9 bases between. Looked up from germline, CDR1 is WSHSY and CDR2 is SAAADI. The CDR3 extends over 16 amino acids.

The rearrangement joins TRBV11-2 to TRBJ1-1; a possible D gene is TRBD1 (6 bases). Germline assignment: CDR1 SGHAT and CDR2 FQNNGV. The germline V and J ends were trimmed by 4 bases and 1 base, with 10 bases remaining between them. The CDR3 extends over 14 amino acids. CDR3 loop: CASSSTGENTEAFF. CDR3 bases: TGTGCCAGCAGCTCGACAGGAGAGAACACTGAAGCTTTCTTT.

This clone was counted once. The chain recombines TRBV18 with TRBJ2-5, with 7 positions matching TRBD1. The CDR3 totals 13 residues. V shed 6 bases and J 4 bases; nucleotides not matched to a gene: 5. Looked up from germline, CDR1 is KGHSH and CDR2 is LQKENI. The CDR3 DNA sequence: TGTGCCAGCTCTCCGGGACAGACAGAGACCCAGTACTTC. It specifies CASSPGQTETQYF.

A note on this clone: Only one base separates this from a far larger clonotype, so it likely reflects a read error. The chain's CDR3 is CASSFGTGNTGELFF. The CDR3 coding sequence is TGTGCCAGCAGCTTCGGGACAGGGAACACCGGGGAGCTGTTTTTT. The J gene is TRBJ2-2, the V gene TRBV6-6; 8 positions match TRBD1. Germline V lookup: CDR1 MNHNY, CDR2 SVGAGI (reference sequence). The CDR3 is 15 amino acids. Trimming took 6 bases from V and 1 from J; bases not matched to a gene: 4.

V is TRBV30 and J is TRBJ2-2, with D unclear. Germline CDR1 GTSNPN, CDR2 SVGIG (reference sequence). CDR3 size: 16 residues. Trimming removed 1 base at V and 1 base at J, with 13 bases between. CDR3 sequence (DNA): TGTGCCTGGAGTGACCGACACCGGCGGAACACCGGGGAGCTGTTTTTT. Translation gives CAWSDRHRRNTGELFF.

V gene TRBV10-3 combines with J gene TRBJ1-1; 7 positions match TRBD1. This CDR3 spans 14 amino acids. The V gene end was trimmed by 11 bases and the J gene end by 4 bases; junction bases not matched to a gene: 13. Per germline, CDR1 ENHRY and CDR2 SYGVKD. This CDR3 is CAASRQGGATEAFF. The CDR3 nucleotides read TGTGCCGCTTCTCGACAGGGTGGGGCCACTGAAGCTTTCTTT.

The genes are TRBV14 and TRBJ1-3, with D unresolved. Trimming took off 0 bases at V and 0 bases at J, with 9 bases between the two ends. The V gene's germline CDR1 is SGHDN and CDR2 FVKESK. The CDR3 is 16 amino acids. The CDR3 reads CASSQDLEHSGNTIYF. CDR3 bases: TGTGCCAGCAGCCAAGATCTTGAGCACTCTGGAAACACCATATATTTT.

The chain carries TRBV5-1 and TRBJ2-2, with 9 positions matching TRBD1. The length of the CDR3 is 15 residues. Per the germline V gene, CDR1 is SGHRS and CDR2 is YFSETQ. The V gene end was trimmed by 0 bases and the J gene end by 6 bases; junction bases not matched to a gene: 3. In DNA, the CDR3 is TGCGCCAGCAGCTTGGGGACAGGGGTCGCCGGGGAGCTGTTTTTT. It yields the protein CASSLGTGVAGELFF.

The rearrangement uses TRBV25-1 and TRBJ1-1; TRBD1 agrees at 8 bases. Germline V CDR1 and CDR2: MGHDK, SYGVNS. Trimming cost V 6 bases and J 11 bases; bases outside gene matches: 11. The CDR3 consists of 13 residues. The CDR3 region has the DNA TGTGCCAGCAGCCCCGGACAGGGAGAGGCGGCTTTCTTT. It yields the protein CASSPGQGEAAFF.

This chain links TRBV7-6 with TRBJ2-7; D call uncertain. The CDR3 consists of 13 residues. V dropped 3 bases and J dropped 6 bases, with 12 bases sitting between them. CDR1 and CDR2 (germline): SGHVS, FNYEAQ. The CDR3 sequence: CASSFRQEGEQYF. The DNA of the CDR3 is TGTGCCAGCAGCTTTAGGCAGGAAGGCGAGCAGTACTTC.

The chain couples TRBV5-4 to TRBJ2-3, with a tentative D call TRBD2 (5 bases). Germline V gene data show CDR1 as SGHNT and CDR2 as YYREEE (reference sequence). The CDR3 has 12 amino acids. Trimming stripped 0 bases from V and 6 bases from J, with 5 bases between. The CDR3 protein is CASSLVADTQYF. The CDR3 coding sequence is TGTGCCAGCAGCTTGGTAGCGGATACGCAGTATTTT.

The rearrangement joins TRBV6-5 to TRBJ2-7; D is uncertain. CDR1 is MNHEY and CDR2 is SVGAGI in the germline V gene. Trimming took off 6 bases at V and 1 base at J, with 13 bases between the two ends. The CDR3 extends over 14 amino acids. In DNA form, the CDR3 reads TGTGCCAGCAGCGTTGACGGGTCTTCCTACGAGCAGTACGTC. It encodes CASSVDGSSYEQYV.

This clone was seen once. CDR3 in amino acids: CASTLGGGLMYF. CDR3 DNA: TGCGCCAGCACCCTCGGGGGGGGTCTCATGTATTTT. The gene calls are TRBV4-1 and TRBJ2-3; TRBD2 matches at 8 bases. The CDR3 totals 12 residues. The germline V gene encodes CDR1 MGHRA and CDR2 YSYEKL. Trimming took 7 bases from V and 14 from J; bases not matched to a gene: 11.

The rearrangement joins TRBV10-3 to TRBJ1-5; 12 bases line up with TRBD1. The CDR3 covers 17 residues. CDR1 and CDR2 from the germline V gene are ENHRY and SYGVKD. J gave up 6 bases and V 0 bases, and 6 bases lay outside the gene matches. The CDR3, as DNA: TGTGCCATCAGTGAGTCGCCGGGACAGGGGGCAATTCAGCCCCAGCATTTT. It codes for CAISESPGQGAIQPQHF.

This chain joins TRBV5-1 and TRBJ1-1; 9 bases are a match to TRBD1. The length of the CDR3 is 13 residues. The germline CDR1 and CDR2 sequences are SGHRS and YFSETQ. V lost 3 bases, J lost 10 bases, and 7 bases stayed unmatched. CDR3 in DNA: TGCGCCAGCAGCTACACCCCGACAGGGGGAGCTTTCTTT. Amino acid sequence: CASSYTPTGGAFF.

The CDR3 DNA follows: TGTGCCAGCAGCCGGGGGGGTCCGGGGGATTACACAGATACGCAGTATTTT. Protein: CASSRGGPGDYTDTQYF. The chain couples TRBV11-3 to TRBJ2-3, with 8 bases that match TRBD2. This CDR3 comprises 17 residues. Per germline, CDR1 SGHNT and CDR2 YENEEA. V shed 5 bases and J 2 bases; nucleotides not matched to a gene: 12.

Here the CDR3 reads CASSLGITGGTEAFF. The CDR3 coding sequence is TGCGCCAGCAGCTTGGGGATCACAGGGGGCACTGAAGCTTTCTTT. The chain has TRBV5-1 and TRBJ1-1, with 8 bases fitting TRBD1. CDR3 length equals 15 residues. Trimming removed 0 bases from V and 4 bases from J; junction bases left unmatched: 5. Germline loops: CDR1 SGHRS, CDR2 YFSETQ. Based on the CDR3 plus reference TRBV5-1 and TRBJ1-1, the full variable domain is KAGVTQTPRYLIKTRGQQVTLSCSPISGHRSVSWYQQTPGQGLQFLFEYFSETQRNKGNFPGRFSGRQFSNSRSEMNVSTLELGDSALYLCASSLGITGGTEAFFGQGTRLTVV.